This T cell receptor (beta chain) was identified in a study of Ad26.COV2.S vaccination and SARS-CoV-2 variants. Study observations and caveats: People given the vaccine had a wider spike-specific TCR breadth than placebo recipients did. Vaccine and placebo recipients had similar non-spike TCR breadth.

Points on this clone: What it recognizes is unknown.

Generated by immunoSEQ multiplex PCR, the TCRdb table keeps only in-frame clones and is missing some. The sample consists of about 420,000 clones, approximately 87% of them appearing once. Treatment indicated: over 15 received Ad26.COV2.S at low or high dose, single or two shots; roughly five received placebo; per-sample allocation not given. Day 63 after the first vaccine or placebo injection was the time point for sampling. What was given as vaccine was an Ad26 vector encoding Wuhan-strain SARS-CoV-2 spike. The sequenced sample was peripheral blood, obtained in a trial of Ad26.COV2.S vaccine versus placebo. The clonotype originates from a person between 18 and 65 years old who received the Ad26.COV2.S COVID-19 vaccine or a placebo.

DNA of the CDR3: TGTGCCAGCAGCAAGGGACAGGGGGGGTACGAGCAGTACTTC. This gives the protein CASSKGQGGYEQYF. The rearrangement links TRBV7-6 to TRBJ2-7; TRBD1 matches 11 bases. Germline CDR1 is SGHVS and CDR2 is FNYEAQ. CDR3 length: 14 residues. J gave up 4 bases and V 5 bases, and 4 bases lay outside the gene matches.